Included here is one T cell receptor (beta chain) sequence, with context. These data originate in a study of blood T cell repertoires in COVID-19. Authors' processing steps: Estimates of nucleated cell counts were drawn from the amplification of reference gene primers. Profiling relied on immunoSEQ multiplex PCR, and the TCRdb table lists in-frame clones only, not all of them. That table supplies the V and J calls and clone size; D and trimming were determined from the DNA. Of some 200,000 clones in the sample, less than 90% were seen once. The germline gives CDR1 SGHAT, CDR2 FQNNGV. The CDR3 is 15 amino acids. V gave up 5 bases and J gave up 2 bases, with 12 bases separating them.

The chain employs TRBV11-2 and TRBJ2-2, with a weak D call TRBD1 (5 bases). The specimen sequenced was peripheral blood. The TCR originated in a woman in her seventies with acute or convalescent COVID-19. The chain's CDR3 is CASSNRQHNTGELFF. Written as DNA, the CDR3 is TGTGCCAGCAGCAACAGACAGCACAACACCGGGGAGCTGTTTTTT.